Listed here is a single T cell receptor (beta chain). This entry is derived from a study of blood T cell repertoires in COVID-19. Looking at the study overall: COVID-19 samples, acute and convalescent, were from the United States, Italy and Spain.

How the authors handled the data: It was from reference gene primer amplification that nucleated cell counts were estimated. TCRdb keeps only in-frame clones here, not all; method: immunoSEQ multiplex PCR. The D gene and trimming were derived from the DNA, and the V and J assignments and clone size from that table. The repertoire holds 90,000 to 140,000 clones, around 76% seen once, with just under 20% in the top ten. Germline CDR1 reads LGHDT; CDR2 reads YNNKEL (reference sequence). This CDR3 is built from 15 residues. V was shortened by 2 bases and J by 0 bases, with 8 bases between the two germline ends.

The V call is TRBV3-1 (or the pseudogene TRBV3-2), the J call TRBJ2-1; a possible D gene is TRBD1 (5 bases). The TCR sequence derives from a woman in her seventies with acute or convalescent COVID-19. Specimen: peripheral blood. CDR3 amino acids: CASSQQGASYNEQFF. DNA for the CDR3: TGTGCCAGCAGCCAACAGGGTGCCTCCTACAATGAGCAGTTCTTC.